Listed below are T cell receptor beta chains from one sample, sequenced in a study of blood T cell repertoires in COVID-19. The method was immunoSEQ multiplex PCR; TCRdb's version includes in-frame clones alone and lacks a portion of them. This sample has 100,000 to 150,000 clones, with about four fifths found just once. The sequencing sample was made of peripheral blood. The receptors were gathered from a woman aged 50 to 65 with acute or convalescent COVID-19. CDR3s include the opening cysteine and the closing phenylalanine or tryptophan. D genes are given only for firm matches. A clone size is listed for some rows: how often the clone was seen (once, few, many), or a class if it is expanded.

j_gene	d_gene	abundance	v_gene	CDR3aa	CDR3nt
TRBJ2-3	TRBD2	.	TRBV20-1	CSASTIGGNTDTQYF	TGCAGTGCTAGTACAATCGGGGGGAACACAGATACGCAGTATTTT
TRBJ1-1	.	.	TRBV24-1	CATSGTFTEAFF	TGTGCCACCAGCGGGACTTTTACTGAAGCTTTCTTT
TRBJ1-5	TRBD1	.	TRBV28	CASRGTGSEHF	TGTGCCAGCAGGGGGACAGGGTCTGAACATTTT
TRBJ1-1	.	.	TRBV29-1	CSVALIAWDTEAFF	TGCAGCGTTGCCCTAATAGCCTGGGACACAGAAGCTTTCTTT
TRBJ1-2	.	.	TRBV19	CASGGTYYGYTF	TGTGCCAGTGGGGGGACCTACTATGGCTACACCTTC
TRBJ1-5	.	.	TRBV27	CAEGQQNQPQHF	TGTGCCGAAGGACAGCAAAATCAGCCCCAGCATTTT
TRBJ2-3	TRBD1	.	TRBV5-6	CASSLTGGEVGTDTQYF	TGTGCCAGCAGCTTGACAGGGGGCGAGGTTGGCACAGATACGCAGTATTTT
TRBJ1-1	.	.	TRBV15	CATSLKRNTEAFF	TGTGCCACCAGCCTTAAGAGGAACACTGAAGCTTTCTTT
TRBJ1-3	TRBD1	.	TRBV18	CASSPQNQGANGNTIYF	TGTGCCAGCTCACCCCAAAATCAGGGGGCGAACGGAAACACCATATATTTT
TRBJ2-1	TRBD1	.	TRBV27	CASSWGQINEQFF	TGTGCCAGCAGCTGGGGACAGATCAATGAGCAGTTCTTC
TRBJ1-1	TRBD1	.	TRBV14	CASSQDQGATEAFF	TGTGCCAGCAGCCAAGATCAGGGGGCCACTGAAGCTTTCTTT
TRBJ2-3	.	.	TRBV3-1/TRBV3-2	CASSQGAGTDTQYF	TGTGCCAGCAGCCAAGGGGCAGGCACAGATACGCAGTATTTT
TRBJ2-3	TRBD2	.	TRBV7-2	CASSRSSGSSDTQYF	TGTGCCAGCAGCCGGTCTAGCGGGTCCTCAGATACGCAGTATTTT
TRBJ1-6	.	.	TRBV27	CASSWGGLSHSPLHF	TGTGCCAGCAGTTGGGGGGGCCTTAGCCATTCACCCCTCCACTTT
TRBJ2-7	TRBD2	.	TRBV12-5	CASGLVASGPPLRSYEQYF	TGTGCTAGTGGTTTGGTAGCTAGCGGCCCACCCTTACGATCCTACGAGCAGTACTTC
TRBJ2-3	TRBD1	.	TRBV19	CASSRQGNVDTQYF	TGTGCCAGTAGTCGACAGGGTAATGTAGATACGCAGTATTTT
TRBJ1-1	TRBD1	.	TRBV4-1	CASSQDWTGPLNTEAFF	TGCGCCAGCAGCCAAGATTGGACAGGCCCCTTGAACACTGAAGCTTTCTTT
TRBJ1-3	.	few	TRBV7-6	CASSLGTGSSSGNTIYF	TGTGCCAGCAGCTTAGGAACAGGTTCTAGCTCTGGAAACACCATATATTTT
TRBJ2-6	TRBD1	.	TRBV7-7	CASSLGQGSSGANVLTF	TGTGCCAGCAGCTTAGGACAGGGGAGCTCTGGGGCCAACGTCCTGACTTTC
TRBJ1-6	.	.	TRBV7-2	CASSPGGGNSPLHF	TGTGCCAGCAGCCCTGGGGGGGGGAATTCACCCCTCCACTTT
TRBJ1-4	TRBD1	.	TRBV6-5	CASSYQGATNEKLFF	TGTGCCAGCAGTTATCAGGGGGCAACTAATGAAAAACTGTTTTTT
TRBJ1-2	.	.	TRBV5-1	CASSLARGGYGYTF	TGCGCCAGCAGCTTGGCGCGGGGGGGCTATGGCTACACCTTC
TRBJ2-2	.	once	TRBV2	CASRGGTANTGELFF	TGTGCCAGCAGAGGCGGGACAGCGAACACCGGGGAGCTGTTTTTT
TRBJ1-1	TRBD1	.	TRBV30	CAWSVRGGQGFGTEAFF	TGTGCCTGGAGTGTTCGGGGGGGACAGGGGTTTGGCACTGAAGCTTTCTTT
TRBJ2-7	TRBD2	.	TRBV4-2	CASSQTSGGSTEQYF	TGTGCCAGCAGCCAGACTAGCGGGGGATCCACCGAGCAGTACTTC
TRBJ1-5	TRBD1	.	TRBV12-3/TRBV12-4	CASGQASNQPQHF	TGTGCCAGCGGACAGGCGAGCAATCAGCCCCAGCATTTT
TRBJ2-1	TRBD2	.	TRBV5-1	CASSLRIQAGLSYNEQFF	TGCGCCAGCAGCTTGCGGATCCAAGCGGGGCTCTCCTACAATGAGCAGTTCTTC
TRBJ1-5	TRBD1	.	TRBV19	CASSPPRGRNQPQHF	TGTGCCAGTAGCCCGCCCAGGGGGCGGAATCAGCCCCAGCATTTT
TRBJ2-1	.	.	TRBV9	CASSVHVYNEQFF	TGTGCCAGCAGCGTCCATGTTTACAATGAGCAGTTCTTC
TRBJ1-4	TRBD1	.	TRBV4-1	CASSKMGTGDQKLFF	TGCGCCAGCAGCAAGATGGGGACAGGGGATCAAAAACTGTTTTTT
TRBJ1-6	.	once	TRBV18	CASSPPGRDSSPLHF	TGTGCCAGCTCACCACCGGGCAGGGATAGTTCACCCCTCCACTTT
TRBJ1-5	.	.	TRBV7-6	CASSLARDQPQHF	TGTGCCAGCAGCTTAGCGCGAGATCAGCCCCAGCATTTT
TRBJ1-6	.	.	TRBV4-1	CASSQASGFGLSPLHF	TGCGCCAGCAGCCAAGCCTCAGGGTTCGGGCTTTCACCCCTCCACTTT
TRBJ1-2	.	.	TRBV15	CATSRDRRQSLGGYTF	TGTGCCACCAGCAGAGATAGGAGACAGAGCTTGGGCGGCTACACCTTC
TRBJ1-1	.	.	TRBV7-2	CASSLVAGTTEAFF	TGTGCCAGCAGCTTAGTGGCCGGGACTACAGAAGCTTTCTTT
TRBJ1-2	.	.	TRBV28	CASSFSGGYTF	TGTGCCAGCAGTTTTTCCGGTGGCTACACCTTC
TRBJ2-3	TRBD1	.	TRBV6-1	CASSEATGGDTQYF	TGTGCCAGCAGTGAAGCGACAGGGGGAGATACGCAGTATTTT
TRBJ1-1	.	once	TRBV6-5	CASSSTGGNTEAFF	TGTGCCAGCAGTTCTACAGGCGGAAACACTGAAGCTTTCTTT
TRBJ1-3	TRBD1	once	TRBV20-1	CSASPPTGTSGNTIYF	TGCAGTGCTAGTCCCCCGACAGGGACCTCTGGAAACACCATATATTTT
TRBJ2-1	TRBD2	.	TRBV10-2	CASSYGTSGGRLNEQFF	TGCGCCAGCAGTTACGGGACTAGCGGGGGACGCCTCAATGAGCAGTTCTTC
TRBJ1-2	.	.	TRBV12-3/TRBV12-4	CASSRTVGGGYTF	TGTGCCAGCAGCAGGACCGTGGGGGGGGGCTACACCTTC
TRBJ1-4	TRBD1	.	TRBV25-1	CASSLAYGTGEKLFF	TGTGCCAGCAGTTTGGCCTACGGGACAGGAGAAAAACTGTTTTTT
TRBJ1-1	TRBD1	few	TRBV19	CASSMDRVGTEAFF	TGTGCCAGTAGTATGGACAGGGTTGGGACTGAAGCTTTCTTT
TRBJ1-2	.	.	TRBV2	CASSEGVIPKTERYGYTF	TGTGCCAGCAGTGAAGGAGTCATTCCCAAGACTGAGCGATATGGCTACACCTTC
TRBJ2-7	TRBD1	.	TRBV5-4	CASSFGDREFEQYF	TGTGCCAGCAGCTTCGGAGACAGGGAATTCGAGCAGTACTTC
TRBJ1-1	.	.	TRBV5-4	CASSLTVERTEAFF	TGTGCCAGCAGCCTGACGGTGGAGAGGACTGAAGCTTTCTTT
TRBJ1-6	TRBD1	.	TRBV5-1	CASSQGQGASPLHF	TGCGCCAGCAGCCAGGGACAGGGGGCTTCACCCCTCCACTTT
TRBJ2-7	TRBD2	.	TRBV5-6	CASSLVAGGFYEQYF	TGTGCCAGCAGCTTGGTAGCGGGGGGCTTCTACGAGCAGTACTTC
TRBJ1-1	.	.	TRBV10-3	CATRHSERAFF	TGTGCCACCCGACACTCCGAGCGGGCTTTCTTT
TRBJ1-2	.	.	TRBV11-2	CASSLSNGPGGYTF	TGTGCCAGCAGCTTAAGTAACGGTCCGGGAGGCTACACCTTC
TRBJ1-2	TRBD1	.	TRBV30	CAWTDRVGYTF	TGTGCCTGGACCGACAGGGTCGGCTACACCTTC
TRBJ2-1	TRBD2	.	TRBV4-2	CASSQEGLVGGEQFF	TGTGCCAGCAGCCAAGAGGGACTAGTCGGCGGTGAGCAGTTCTTC
TRBJ1-1	TRBD1	few	TRBV19	CASRRGGGGTEAFF	TGTGCCAGTCGACGAGGGGGCGGCGGCACTGAAGCTTTCTTT
TRBJ1-1	.	.	TRBV10-3	CAISESQETEAFF	TGTGCCATCAGTGAGTCACAGGAAACTGAAGCTTTCTTT
TRBJ2-5	.	once	TRBV5-1	CASSLAQSQETQYF	TGCGCCAGCAGCTTGGCACAGTCACAAGAGACCCAGTACTTC
TRBJ1-1	.	once	TRBV28	CASSLGGLGQNTEAFF	TGTGCCAGCAGTTTGGGGGGGCTTGGCCAGAACACTGAAGCTTTCTTT